Reported below is one TCR beta chain. Its target antigen remains unknown. No clone much larger than this one lies a single base away; base qualities are absent. This record belongs to a study of control samples from healthy donors and cancer patients (dated by TCRdb to 2018 to 2021). Library preparation employed the immunoSEQ multiplex PCR assay. The immuneACCESS repertoire file appears here via TCRdb, limited to in-frame rearrangements. These files lack a portion of the clones; in checked studies, under half of the deficit traces to unresolved V genes, and the cause of the others is not known. Present in this sample are some 74,000 clones, about 95% of which were seen just once. Together, the top ten hold 2.5% to 3% of the sample. Trimming at the junction amounts to 0 bases on V and 7 bases on J, and the germline ends lie 22 bases apart. The CDR3 spans 17 residues, from the cysteine through the phenylalanine. The read is trimmed to its CDR3 DNA, 51 bases read in frame from base 1. CDR1 and CDR2 (SGHDT, YYEEEE) derive from the germline V gene.

The sample taken for sequencing was blood. The sequence is built from TRBV5-6 and TRBJ1-1; the D segment could be TRBD1, given 6 matching bases. The sequence was obtained from a woman aged 25 to 45 in good health. The bases read TGTGCCAGCAGCTTGGAAGTCGGCGGGGGCGCAGAGGTTGAAGCTTTCTTT. Its coded protein is CASSLEVGGGAEVEAFF.